Included here is one T cell receptor beta chain sequence, with context. This clonotype was counted ten times or more. There is no known antigen for this receptor. No base-level quality is on record; no much larger clone is a single base apart. These data come from a study of low-dose radiotherapy and immunotherapy resistance in tumors (dated by TCRdb to between 2021 and 2024). For the wider study: In Cohort 1, each fraction delivered 0.5 Gy every 2 weeks, and the prescribed total PTV dose was 6.5 Gy. Eight patients were included in the translational analysis: three from the first dose cohort and the first five from the second dose cohort. No randomization into treatment groups was done for the people taking part in the trial. Starting on cycle 1 day 1, patients took 300 mg of aspirin by mouth once a day for four cycles. Every two weeks, patients got intravenous cyclophosphamide at 200 mg/m2, given one day ahead of each radiation and immunotherapy administration. Patients were given nivolumab as a 240 mg flat dose every two weeks and ipilimumab at 1 mg/kg every six weeks, with both drugs delivered intravenously. Cohort 2 received 1 Gy per fraction every two weeks, with a total of 13 Gy over 26 weeks.

Taken from the germline V gene (reference sequence), the CDR1 and CDR2 loops are DFQATT and SNEGSKA. Taken from cysteine to phenylalanine, the CDR3 has 19 residues. Solely the CDR3 DNA is kept, with 57 bases framed from the first base. Clipping removes 3 bases from V and 2 bases from J, with 11 as the unmatched junction base count. According to the study, the label for this sample's time point signals: before trial treatment. Donors were enrolled in RACIN, a single-arm phase I dose-escalation trial in which nivolumab, ipilimumab, aspirin, low-dose cyclophosphamide and low-dose radiotherapy were combined. Eligible patients had advanced, TIL-negative solid tumors. The run used an Illumina HiSeq 2500. Superscript III and a set of TRAV- and TRBV-specific primers were used to synthesize first-strand cDNA, so that both TCRalpha and TCRbeta chains were covered. TCRs were amplified with Phusion for about 20 PCR cycles using a constant-region primer together with the adapter attached to the V primers. The MessageAmp II aRNA Amplification Kit was used to amplify the isolated mRNA, with in vitro transcription run for roughly 15 hours at 37 degrees C. mRNA for TCR sequencing was isolated with the Dynabeads mRNA DIRECT Purification Kit. Indexed Illumina adapters were added in a second 25-cycle Phusion PCR, and the resulting products were purified with AMPure XP beads. On the study's bioinformatics: Using custom Perl scripts, TCR sequences that encoded the same protein were pooled, out-of-frame sequences were dropped, and the abundance of each clonotype was calculated. Any TCR sequence backed by just one read was left out of the analysis. Shannon entropy, Gini index, clonality, richness, and the frequency of TCRs shared between repertoires were included as repertoire metrics. TCRdb reprocessed the public reads (quality trimming at Q25 with fastp, clone calling with MiXCR) and kept in-frame beta chains. Rows with a matching CDR3 protein are joined into one entry that keeps the most common DNA and genes. These V and J calls originate from TCRdb's pipeline instead of the authors' own analysis. This sample gives 64,000 or so distinct CDR3 sequences in total; more than 20% of them show up just once. The ten largest make up about 6.6% of the sample.

This specimen consisted of PBMCs, obtained before treatment. This sequence originates from a male donor with rectosigmoid adenocarcinoma. The sequence joins TRBV20-1 to TRBJ2-6; TRBD1 lines up with 12 middle nucleotides. The CDR3 region reads CSASRGQGQGAAGANVLTF. The bases are TGCAGTGCTAGCAGGGGGCAGGGACAGGGGGCTGCTGGGGCCAACGTCCTGACTTTC.